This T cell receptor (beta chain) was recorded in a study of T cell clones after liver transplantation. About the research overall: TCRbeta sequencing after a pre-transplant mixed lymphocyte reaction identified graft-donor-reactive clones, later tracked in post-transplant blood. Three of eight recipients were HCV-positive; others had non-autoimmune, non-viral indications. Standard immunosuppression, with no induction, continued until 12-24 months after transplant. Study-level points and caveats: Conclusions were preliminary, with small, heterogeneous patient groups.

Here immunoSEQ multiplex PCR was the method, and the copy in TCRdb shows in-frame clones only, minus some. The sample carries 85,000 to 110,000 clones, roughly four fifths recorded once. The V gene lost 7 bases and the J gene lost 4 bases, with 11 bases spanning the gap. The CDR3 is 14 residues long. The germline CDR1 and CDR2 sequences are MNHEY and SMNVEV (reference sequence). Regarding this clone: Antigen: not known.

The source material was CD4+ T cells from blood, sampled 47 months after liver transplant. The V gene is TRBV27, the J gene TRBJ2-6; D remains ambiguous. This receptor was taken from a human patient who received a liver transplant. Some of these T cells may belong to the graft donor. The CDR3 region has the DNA TGTGCCAGCAATTTCGTCCGGGGGGCCAACGTCCTGACTTTC. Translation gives CASNFVRGANVLTF.